Below, 29 T cell receptor beta chains from the same sample are listed, as sequenced in a study of shared clonotypes between healthy human individuals. The method was immunoSEQ multiplex PCR; TCRdb's version includes in-frame clones alone and lacks a portion of them. This sample carries about 1 million clones, about 75% of them seen once, and the ten largest clones take roughly 1.5%. Sequencing was carried out using memory CD4+ T cells sorted from blood. Subset: CD45RA-negative fraction. These receptors were obtained from a man in his late teens or twenties in good health.

The chain uses TRBV9 and TRBJ2-7; TRBD1 agrees at 9 bases. Germline V gives CDR1 SGDLS, CDR2 YYNGEE. J lost 0 bases, V lost 2 bases, and 3 bases had no gene match. The CDR3 has 15 residues. The CDR3 region is CASSVGQGHSYEQYF. DNA for the CDR3: TGTGCCAGCAGCGTCGGACAGGGGCACTCCTACGAGCAGTACTTC.

V is TRBV5-6 and J is TRBJ1-1; D might be TRBD1 (6 bases). V was pared by 0 bases and J by 2 bases, with 14 bases between. Germline V gene data show CDR1 as SGHDT and CDR2 as YYEEEE. CDR3 size: 16 residues. The CDR3 DNA is TGTGCCAGCAGCTTGGAGCGGCCAGGGGCTAACACTGAAGCTTTCTTT. Its protein is CASSLERPGANTEAFF.

V gene TRBV6-6 combines with J gene TRBJ1-3; D is possibly TRBD1 (5 bases). This CDR3 contains 15 residues. Per the germline V gene, CDR1 is MNHNY and CDR2 is SVGAGI (reference sequence). The V end was cut by 3 bases, the J end by 4 bases, with 13 bases between. The CDR3 coding sequence is TGTGCCAGCAGTTATGATGTGGACAAGGGAAACACCATATATTTT. This encodes CASSYDVDKGNTIYF.

The V and J genes are TRBV5-1 and TRBJ2-5; 13 positions match TRBD2. Germline CDR1 SGHRS, CDR2 YFSETQ. The CDR3 sequence is 17 residues long. The V segment lost 4 bases and the J segment 1 base; nucleotides outside the gene matches: 7. The CDR3 nucleotides read TGCGCCAGCAGCCCCGGACTAGCGGGGGATATCCAAGAGACCCAGTACTTC. Translating it yields CASSPGLAGDIQETQYF.

The rearrangement uses TRBV7-2 and TRBJ2-2; TRBD1 might be the D (5 bases). The ends were cut back, 1 base at V and 5 bases at J, with 11 bases in the middle. CDR1 SGHTA and CDR2 FQGNSA come from the germline V gene. The CDR3 runs to 15 residues. This CDR3 is CASSLEGRGTGELFF. In DNA form, the CDR3 reads TGTGCCAGCAGCTTAGAGGGGCGTGGGACCGGGGAGCTGTTTTTT.

The sample holds one count of this clone. CDR3 nucleotide sequence: TGTGCCTGCGCGCGCCCAGGGGCTGGAAACACCATATATTTT. Its protein product is CACARPGAGNTIYF. The chain combines TRBV30 with TRBJ1-3, with D tentatively TRBD1 (6 bases). Trimming removed 6 bases at V and 2 bases at J, with 14 bases between. Germline CDR1 is GTSNPN and CDR2 is SVGIG (reference sequence). CDR3 size: 14 residues. Based on the CDR3 plus reference TRBV30 and TRBJ1-3, the full variable domain is SQTIHQWPATLVQPVGSPLSLECTVEGTSNPNLYWYRQAAGRGLQLLFYSVGIGQISSEVPQNLSASRPQDRQFILSSKKLLLSDSGFYLCACARPGAGNTIYFGEGSWLTVV.

The chain uses TRBV2 and TRBJ1-5; tentative D call: TRBD1 (5 bases). V lost 8 bases, J lost 4 bases, and 15 bases lay in between. CDR3 length: 14 amino acids. CDR1 and CDR2 (germline): SNHLY, FYNNEI. CDR3 amino acids: CASGPGGGNQPQHF. The CDR3 nucleotides read TGTGCCAGCGGACCTGGGGGGGGAAATCAGCCCCAGCATTTT.

The V and J genes are TRBV11-1 and TRBJ1-4; the D is unclear. The CDR3 runs 16 residues. CDR1 and CDR2 from the germline V gene are SGHAT and FQDESV (reference sequence). Trimming took 1 base from V and 4 from J, leaving 13 bases between them. CDR3 loop: CASSLDRGPRNEKLFF. CDR3 DNA sequence: TGTGCCAGCAGCTTAGATCGAGGGCCCCGTAATGAAAAACTGTTTTTT. Complete variable domain (other parts from reference TRBV11-1 and TRBJ1-4): EAEVAQSPRYKITEKSQAVAFWCDPISGHATLYWYRQILGQGPELLVQFQDESVVDDSQLPKDRFSAERLKGVDSTLKIQPAELGDSAMYLCASSLDRGPRNEKLFFGSGTQLSVL.

As concerns this clone: Other DNA variants within this sample encode the same CDR3. The chain couples TRBV10-3 to TRBJ1-2; D gene ambiguous. The length of the CDR3 is 12 residues. Trimming pared 2 bases from V and 2 bases from J, leaving 3 bases between. Per the germline V gene, CDR1 is ENHRY and CDR2 is SYGVKD. CDR3 in DNA: TGTGCCATCAGTGAGGGAAACTATGGCTACACCTTC. Protein: CAISEGNYGYTF.

The chain recombines TRBV10-3 with TRBJ1-5, with 7 bases that match TRBD1. Trimming took 6 bases from V and 6 from J; bases not matched to a gene: 8. The CDR3 is 14 amino acids. Germline CDR1 reads ENHRY; CDR2 reads SYGVKD. The CDR3 DNA is TGTGCCATCAGCCCTGACAGGGCGATTCAGCCCCAGCATTTT. As protein: CAISPDRAIQPQHF.

V gene TRBV27 combines with J gene TRBJ1-6; possibly TRBD1 for D (6 bases). Trimming left V 3 bases short and J 4 bases short, with 10 bases between. CDR3 size: 15 residues. Germline CDR1 reads MNHEY; CDR2 reads SMNVEV (reference sequence). The chain's CDR3 is CASSFTQGYNSPLHF. The CDR3 DNA is TGTGCCAGCAGTTTCACCCAGGGGTATAATTCACCCCTCCACTTT.

The chain is built from TRBV30 and TRBJ1-3, with D hard to call. CDR1 is GTSNPN and CDR2 is SVGIG in the germline V gene (reference sequence). V lost 1 base and J lost 5, with 9 bases in between. This CDR3 contains 13 residues. The CDR3 is CAWSAYIRNTIYF. The CDR3 DNA reads TGTGCCTGGAGTGCCTACATCCGAAACACCATATATTTT.

V gene TRBV7-9 combines with J gene TRBJ2-5; D uncertain. CDR3 size: 16 residues. Trimming took 5 bases from V and 0 from J, leaving 16 bases between them. The V gene's germline CDR1 is SEHNR and CDR2 FQNEAQ (reference sequence). CDR3: CASSPGRGLYQETQYF. The CDR3 coding sequence is TGTGCCAGCAGCCCTGGGCGTGGCCTATACCAAGAGACCCAGTACTTC.

This chain connects TRBV28 to TRBJ1-1, with D tentatively TRBD1 (5 bases). Trimming pared 7 bases from V and 7 bases from J, leaving 13 bases between. The germline gives CDR1 MDHEN, CDR2 SYDVKM. This CDR3 contains 12 residues. CDR3 amino acids: CASTPGVGEAFF. CDR3 bases: TGTGCCAGCACCCCGGGGGTGGGTGAAGCTTTCTTT.

This clone turned up a few times. V gene TRBV5-1 combines with J gene TRBJ1-4; D is unresolved. Germline assignment: CDR1 SGHRS and CDR2 YFSETQ. The length of the CDR3 is 14 residues. Trimming shortened V by 0 bases and J by 0 bases, and 3 bases separated the two germline ends. This chain's CDR3 is CASSLEATNEKLFF. The CDR3 DNA follows: TGCGCCAGCAGCTTGGAGGCAACTAATGAAAAACTGTTTTTT. Full variable domain (rest looked up from reference TRBV5-1 and TRBJ1-4): KAGVTQTPRYLIKTRGQQVTLSCSPISGHRSVSWYQQTPGQGLQFLFEYFSETQRNKGNFPGRFSGRQFSNSRSEMNVSTLELGDSALYLCASSLEATNEKLFFGSGTQLSVL.

The genes are TRBV19 and TRBJ1-5; D not resolved. The CDR3 totals 15 residues. Germline lookup yields CDR1 LNHDA and CDR2 SQIVND (reference sequence). Trimming cost V 3 bases and J 2 bases, with 11 bases left between them. For the CDR3, the DNA is TGTGCCAGTAGTATTACGGTCACCGGCAATCAGCCCCAGCATTTT. Protein product: CASSITVTGNQPQHF.

This clone was picked up a small number of times. V and J are TRBV5-4 and TRBJ1-2, with D maybe TRBD1 (5 bases). Trimming shortened V by 0 bases and J by 5 bases, and 14 bases separated the two germline ends. CDR1 SGHNT and CDR2 YYREEE come from the germline V gene (reference sequence). The CDR3 is 15 amino acids. Here the CDR3 reads CASSLAAGQGYGYTF. The DNA of the CDR3 is TGTGCCAGCAGCTTGGCCGCCGGGCAGGGATATGGCTACACCTTC.

The chain combines TRBV2 with TRBJ2-1, with 8 positions matching TRBD2. The CDR3 consists of 14 residues. J lost 9 bases, V lost 3 bases, and 7 bases had no gene match. The germline V gene has CDR1 SNHLY and CDR2 FYNNEI. As DNA, the CDR3 is TGTGCCAGCAGTGAGGACGGCCGGGGGGGTGAGCAGTTCTTC. It encodes CASSEDGRGGEQFF.

The V call is TRBV29-1, the J call TRBJ1-1, with 9 bases fitting TRBD1. J gave up 0 bases and V 7 bases, and 3 bases lay outside the gene matches. This CDR3 spans 13 amino acids. Germline V gene sequence: CDR1 SQVTM, CDR2 ANQGSEA. This CDR3 reads CSGQGGMNTEAFF. The DNA of the CDR3 is TGCAGCGGACAGGGGGGCATGAACACTGAAGCTTTCTTT.

The chain links TRBV19 to TRBJ2-5; D remains ambiguous. The CDR3 sequence is 14 residues long. Trimming took off 4 bases at V and 5 bases at J, with 14 bases between the two ends. Germline V gene sequence: CDR1 LNHDA, CDR2 SQIVND (reference sequence). The CDR3, as DNA: TGTGCCAGTAGTACTGAGTGGGCCCCGGAGACCCAGTACTTC. Translating it yields CASSTEWAPETQYF.

Note on this clone: Other DNA sequences in this specimen translate into the identical CDR3. This chain links TRBV30 with TRBJ1-5; D uncertain. Trimming removed 0 bases at V and 4 bases at J, with 7 bases between. From germline, CDR1 is GTSNPN and CDR2 SVGIG (reference sequence). CDR3 length: 13 amino acids. The CDR3 protein is CAWSVGLNQPQHF. Written as DNA, the CDR3 is TGTGCCTGGAGTGTTGGATTAAATCAGCCCCAGCATTTT. The full variable domain, completed using reference TRBV30 and TRBJ1-5, is SQTIHQWPATLVQPVGSPLSLECTVEGTSNPNLYWYRQAAGRGLQLLFYSVGIGQISSEVPQNLSASRPQDRQFILSSKKLLLSDSGFYLCAWSVGLNQPQHFGDGTRLSIL.

The rearrangement uses TRBV28 and TRBJ2-5, with 8 bases fitting TRBD2. Germline V gives CDR1 MDHEN, CDR2 SYDVKM. Trimming removed 3 bases from V and 1 base from J; junction bases left unmatched: 7. The CDR3 length is 16 residues. The CDR3 bases are TGTGCCAGCAGTTTGACAATTCGGGGGGGCCAAGAGACCCAGTACTTC. Translation: CASSLTIRGGQETQYF.

V gene TRBV27 combines with J gene TRBJ1-4, with D unclear. The germline V gene has CDR1 MNHEY and CDR2 SMNVEV (reference sequence). The CDR3 runs to 14 residues. The germline V and J ends were trimmed by 3 bases and 4 bases, with 9 bases remaining between them. In DNA, the CDR3 is TGTGCCAGCAGTTTGAGGGCGTATAATGAAAAACTGTTTTTT. Its protein is CASSLRAYNEKLFF. Full variable domain (outside the CDR3, taken from reference TRBV27 and TRBJ1-4): EAQVTQNPRYLITVTGKKLTVTCSQNMNHEYMSWYRQDPGLGLRQIYYSMNVEVTDKGDVPEGYKVSRKEKRNFPLILESPSPNQTSLYFCASSLRAYNEKLFFGSGTQLSVL.

The rearrangement uses TRBV5-8 and TRBJ1-1; perhaps TRBD1 as D (5 bases). V was shortened by 1 base and J by 5 bases, with 15 bases between the two germline ends. The CDR3 totals 15 residues. Germline loops: CDR1 SGHTS, CDR2 YDEGEE. The CDR3 DNA is TGTGCCAGCAGCTTGTCCGGCAGGGTTAATACTGAAGCTTTCTTT. Translated, it gives CASSLSGRVNTEAFF. Drawing the rest from reference TRBV5-8 and TRBJ1-1, the complete variable domain is EAGVTQSPTHLIKTRGQQATLRCSPISGHTSVYWYQQALGLGLQFLLWYDEGEERNRGNFPPRFSGRQFPNYSSELNVNALELEDSALYLCASSLSGRVNTEAFFGQGTRLTVV.

Worth noting for this clone: Only one base separates this from a far larger clonotype, so it likely reflects a read error. The chain links TRBV5-1 to TRBJ1-2; TRBD1 matches 11 bases. CDR1 and CDR2 from the germline V gene are SGHRS and YFSETQ. The CDR3 extends over 15 amino acids. This CDR3 is CAGSSDPGTGGGYTF. The CDR3 nucleotides are TGCGCCGGCAGCTCCGACCCGGGGACAGGGGGTGGCTACACCTTC.

The V call is TRBV10-3, the J call TRBJ2-3, with 11 bases matching TRBD2. There are 16 residues in the CDR3. Germline CDR1 and CDR2: ENHRY and SYGVKD. After removal of 6 bases from V and 4 bases from J, the junction contained 9 bases not matched to a gene. For the CDR3, the DNA is TGTGCCATCAGCCCTGTACTAGCGGGGGACCCAGATACGCAGTATTTT. This translates into CAISPVLAGDPDTQYF.

On this clone: Different DNA sequences within this sample yield the same CDR3. The rearrangement joins TRBV18 to TRBJ1-1; possibly TRBD1 for D (5 bases). The CDR3 loop spans 13 amino acids. CDR1 KGHSH and CDR2 LQKENI come from the germline V gene. Trimming removed 6 bases at V and 1 base at J, with 9 bases between. In DNA, the CDR3 is TGTGCCAGCTCCCCGGACAAGAACACTGAAGCTTTCTTT. Translated: CASSPDKNTEAFF.

This chain joins TRBV5-1 and TRBJ2-3; 10 nucleotides line up with TRBD1. V shed 6 bases and J 4 bases; nucleotides not matched to a gene: 11. This CDR3 contains 16 residues. Germline V gene sequence: CDR1 SGHRS, CDR2 YFSETQ. CDR3 sequence: CASTMTGGASADTQYF. Here the CDR3 DNA reads TGCGCCAGCACCATGACAGGGGGCGCCTCGGCAGATACGCAGTATTTT.

The genes are TRBV7-6 and TRBJ1-6; D remains ambiguous. Germline lookup yields CDR1 SGHVS and CDR2 FNYEAQ. This CDR3 is 17 amino acids long. V was cut by 4 bases and J by 0 bases, with 13 bases left in between. CDR3: CASSSRHAGSYNSPLHF. CDR3 coding DNA: TGTGCCAGCAGCTCCCGACACGCCGGCTCCTATAATTCACCCCTCCACTTT.